This T cell receptor (beta chain) was sequenced in a study of T cell changes during pregnancy in multiple sclerosis. Germline assignment: CDR1 SGHNT and CDR2 YYREEE (reference sequence). Trimming pared 4 bases from V and 7 bases from J, leaving 17 bases between. The CDR3 runs to 14 residues. This table comes from immunoSEQ multiplex PCR, and its TCRdb copy is limited to in-frame clones, with some not included. The sample lists under 65,000 clones; 93% were seen once. The source was CD8+ T cells from peripheral blood mononuclear cells, collected in the second trimester of pregnancy. The chain uses TRBV5-4 and TRBJ1-2; TRBD1 is a possible D gene (6 bases). The clonotype comes from a female donor with multiple sclerosis, enrolled in a pregnancy study. The CDR3 DNA follows: TGTGCCAGCAGCCCCGAGGGGGGGTATCGTGGCTACACCTTC. It codes for CASSPEGGYRGYTF.